Listed below are T cell receptor beta chains from one sample, sequenced in a study of T-cell memory formation after mild COVID-19. From the 5' RACE reads, TCRdb called clonotypes with MiXCR, one entry per CDR3 protein. The table records 550,000 to 700,000 distinct CDR3 sequences, roughly 18% of them present only once. Sample: PBMCs or a T cell subset sorted from them (not recorded which). The receptors derive from an adult woman who had mild COVID-19 (a few samples of this study predate the infection). Cell type and time point are not known. Both conserved end residues are trimmed from each CDR3. Not every row has a clone size; where given, it reads once, few, many or a size class.

abundance,v_gene,j_gene,CDR3aa
-,TRBV30,TRBJ1-1,AWIPSAGGSEAF
-,TRBV15,TRBJ2-7,ATSRASGSAYAQY
-,TRBV4-3,TRBJ2-6,ASRQDWSTLGANVLT
-,TRBV3-1,TRBJ1-3,ASSQDAGTSSGNTIY
-,TRBV12-3/TRBV12-4,TRBJ1-3,ASARDRAGNTIY
few,TRBV6-2/TRBV6-3,TRBJ2-7,ASSSSPPSFAEQY
few,TRBV30,TRBJ1-2,AWSRTGFNYGYT
few,TRBV7-3,TRBJ2-6,ASSLPPGQTFSGANVLT
-,TRBV5-5,TRBJ2-3,ASSEDRAGDTQY
many,TRBV7-9,TRBJ2-1,ASRWGDGRNEQF
few,TRBV5-1,TRBJ2-7,ASSQRRDTPRQY
-,TRBV2,TRBJ2-7,ASSLSGREFSYEQY
-,TRBV5-1,TRBJ1-3,ASIGDGNTIY
-,TRBV20-1,TRBJ2-2,SARDAGSGDLNTGELF
-,TRBV4-2,TRBJ2-7,ASSQAVIVPSYEQY
few,TRBV5-5,TRBJ2-7,ASSRGDSRTYEQY
-,TRBV7-2,TRBJ2-1,ASRTLRQGAASEQF
-,TRBV12-3/TRBV12-4,TRBJ2-2,ASRPPLAGGTNTGELF
-,TRBV6-5,TRBJ2-2,ATGGRGTGELF
-,TRBV13,TRBJ1-2,ASSSGQFDYGYT
-,TRBV28,TRBJ1-2,ASTATLGSYGYT
many,TRBV7-2,TRBJ2-5,ASSLARLGQETQY
-,TRBV6-6,TRBJ2-7,ASRYSGYEQY
many,TRBV5-1,TRBJ2-2,ASSMEYGTGGIGELF
-,TRBV9,TRBJ2-3,ASSASGGGADTQY
-,TRBV29-1,TRBJ2-6,SVVFPTAPGANVLT
-,TRBV25-1,TRBJ2-1,ASSPGGTVTNEQF
-,TRBV14,TRBJ2-1,ASCDPGLAGVCNEQF
few,TRBV7-8,TRBJ1-4,ASSTIRGTLNEKLF
few,TRBV11-2,TRBJ2-1,ASSLGPGWNEQF
few,TRBV7-2,TRBJ2-7,ASSFKAGGPYEQY
-,TRBV11-3,TRBJ2-2,ASSFRGSTGELF
-,TRBV10-3,TRBJ2-2,AIRDPGTSGGDTGELF
-,TRBV7-3,TRBJ1-2,ASSLSRVQTGYGYT
few,TRBV27,TRBJ2-1,ASSSSLGVLNEQF
few,TRBV24-1,TRBJ1-1,ATSVGQANTEAF
many,TRBV9,TRBJ2-1,ASSVLAGAYNEQF
-,TRBV2,TRBJ2-5,ASSVGGGNQETQY
-,TRBV4-3,TRBJ2-2,ASSPLGSSFGELF
many,TRBV12-3/TRBV12-4,TRBJ2-1,ASSPRGGAYNEQF